What follows are 31 T cell receptor beta chains derived from one specimen sequenced in a study of CD8+ T cells in alopecia areata. Treatment reported: oral pan-JAK inhibitor, 5-10 mg twice daily. The authors extracted RNA and reverse transcribed it into cDNA as the sequencing template. The protocol was immunoSEQ multiplex PCR, while the TCRdb copy is restricted to in-frame clones and leaves out a portion. The data hold 150,000 to 200,000 clones, with approximately 57% observed a single time. The specimen was CD4+ T cells sorted from blood, collected at week 24, from a patient treated with tofacitinib. These receptor sequences come from a human donor with alopecia areata.

The V call is TRBV5-6, the J call TRBJ1-5, with D perhaps matching TRBD1 (5 bases). The CDR3 runs 15 residues. Per the germline V gene, CDR1 is SGHDT and CDR2 is YYEEEE. The ends were cut back, 4 bases at V and 6 bases at J, with 17 bases in the middle. CDR3 nucleotide sequence: TGTGCCAGCAGCCTACGTTCGGGGCCTCTTCAGCCCCAGCATTTT. Its protein is CASSLRSGPLQPQHF.

The chain carries TRBV20-1 and TRBJ1-2; a weak D match, TRBD1 (5 bases). The CDR3 runs 11 residues. CDR1 is DFQATT and CDR2 is SNEGSKA in the germline V gene (reference sequence). The ends were cut back, 2 bases at V and 4 bases at J, with 5 bases in the middle. The CDR3 DNA follows: TGCAGTGCTAGACAGGGCTATGGCTACACCTTC. Encoded protein: CSARQGYGYTF.

The chain combines TRBV2 with TRBJ2-3; TRBD1 matches 7 bases. The junction had 9 bases not matched to a gene; V was cut back by 7 bases and J by 2 bases. This CDR3 has 15 residues. Germline CDR1 reads SNHLY; CDR2 reads FYNNEI. The CDR3 here is CASKVTGNPTDTQYF. In DNA, the CDR3 is TGTGCCAGCAAGGTGACAGGGAACCCCACAGATACGCAGTATTTT.

The chain couples TRBV2 to TRBJ2-7; D not certain. Germline V gene data show CDR1 as SNHLY and CDR2 as FYNNEI. Trimming removed 6 bases at V and 2 bases at J, with 11 bases between. The CDR3 contains 13 residues. The CDR3 coding sequence is TGTGCCAGCAGCGTACAGAGAGCCTACGAGCAGTACTTC. This gives the protein CASSVQRAYEQYF.

This clone occurred a few times. V gene TRBV14 combines with J gene TRBJ2-5; TRBD1 aligns across 9 bases. The length of the CDR3 is 19 residues. Per germline, CDR1 SGHDN and CDR2 FVKESK. J lost 5 bases, V lost 3 bases, and 19 bases had no gene match. The CDR3 loop reads CASSHTLGQGRMFWETQYF. CDR3 sequence (DNA): TGTGCCAGCAGCCACACATTGGGACAGGGTAGGATGTTTTGGGAGACCCAGTACTTC.

V gene TRBV4-1 combines with J gene TRBJ1-2; 8 bases are shared with TRBD1. V lost 3 bases and J lost 5; bases outside the gene matches: 14. The CDR3 spans 17 residues. Germline V lookup: CDR1 MGHRA, CDR2 YSYEKL. The CDR3 coding sequence is TGCGCCAGCAGCCATTCTGACTTGCGACAGGGGCAATATGGCTACACCTTC. Its protein product is CASSHSDLRQGQYGYTF.

The chain combines TRBV6-5 with TRBJ2-3; no clear D. Germline-derived CDR1 and CDR2 are MNHEY and SVGAGI. V lost 3 bases and J 4 bases, leaving 11 bases between the germline ends. This CDR3 region has 14 residues. CDR3 sequence reads: CASSYDVVADTQYF. The CDR3 region has the DNA TGTGCCAGCAGTTATGACGTGGTGGCAGATACGCAGTATTTT.

V usage is TRBV5-1 and J usage is TRBJ2-7, with 9 nucleotides matching TRBD2. V lost 0 bases, J lost 2 bases, and 3 bases stayed unmatched. Germline lookup yields CDR1 SGHRS and CDR2 YFSETQ. This CDR3 comprises 15 residues. The CDR3 reads CASSLASGGTYEQYF. CDR3 nucleotides: TGCGCCAGCAGCTTGGCCAGCGGGGGGACCTACGAGCAGTACTTC.

There are a few counts of this clone. V gene TRBV18 combines with J gene TRBJ1-1; D uncertain. The CDR3 has 14 amino acids. The germline CDR1 and CDR2 sequences are KGHSH and LQKENI. Trimming took off 3 bases at V and 7 bases at J, with 15 bases between the two ends. CDR3 coding DNA: TGTGCCAGCTCACCCCCGGTGAGGGCGAGTGAAGCTTTCTTT. Its protein product is CASSPPVRASEAFF.

The rearrangement joins TRBV2 to TRBJ2-2; D remains ambiguous. The CDR3 is 15 residues long. Germline assignment: CDR1 SNHLY and CDR2 FYNNEI. Trimming cost V 8 bases and J 0 bases, with 13 bases left between them. The CDR3 region is CASLTHFANTGELFF. CDR3 DNA: TGTGCCAGCCTGACACACTTTGCGAACACCGGGGAGCTGTTTTTT.

The chain joins TRBV29-1 to TRBJ2-1; 13 bases agree with TRBD2. After removal of 3 bases from V and 8 bases from J, the junction contained 1 base not matched to a gene. CDR1 SQVTM and CDR2 ANQGSEA come from the germline V gene. The CDR3 is made up of 13 amino acids. For the CDR3, the DNA is TGCAGCGTTGAGGGACTAGCGGGGTATGAGCAGTTCTTC. Protein: CSVEGLAGYEQFF.

CDR3 nucleotide sequence: TGCAGCGTGGGCCTAGCGGGGGGTATTTCAGATACGCAGTATTTT. It is translated as CSVGLAGGISDTQYF. The J gene is TRBJ2-3, the V gene TRBV29-1; 11 bases map to TRBD2. Trimming at V came to 6 bases and at J to 4 bases, leaving 9 bases not matched to a gene. CDR1 and CDR2 from the germline V gene are SQVTM and ANQGSEA. The CDR3 runs 15 residues.

V is TRBV19 and J is TRBJ1-5; TRBD1 matches 10 bases. Per germline, CDR1 LNHDA and CDR2 SQIVND (reference sequence). This CDR3 is 15 amino acids long. With 1 base clipped from V and 5 bases from J, the junction kept 2 bases outside the gene matches. The DNA for the CDR3 is TGTGCCAGTAGTATAGCCGGGACAGGGGATCAGCCCCAGCATTTT. Amino acid sequence: CASSIAGTGDQPQHF.

The rearrangement uses TRBV30 and TRBJ1-5; TRBD1 matches 9 bases. The CDR3 is 14 residues long. Trimming took 0 bases from V and 7 from J; bases not matched to a gene: 4. In germline, CDR1 is GTSNPN, CDR2 SVGIG (reference sequence). CDR3 DNA sequence: TGTGCCTGGAGTGTGGGACAGGGAGGGCAGCCCCAGCATTTT. Translated, it gives CAWSVGQGGQPQHF.

The chain couples TRBV6-5 to TRBJ2-5; possibly TRBD1 for D (5 bases). CDR1 and CDR2 from the germline V gene are MNHEY and SVGAGI. Trimming removed 6 bases from V and 5 bases from J, with 10 bases in between. The CDR3 consists of 12 residues. CDR3 sequence (DNA): TGTGCCAGCAGCCAGGGTGGCGAGACCCAGTACTTC. Translating it yields CASSQGGETQYF.

The chain uses TRBV30 and TRBJ1-3; D not certain. The germline V gene encodes CDR1 GTSNPN and CDR2 SVGIG (reference sequence). Between the trimmed V and J ends, which lost 3 bases and 0 bases, there was a span of 12 bases. The CDR3 spans 15 residues. CDR3 residues: CAWSLEEYSGNTIYF. DNA for the CDR3: TGTGCCTGGAGCCTGGAGGAATACTCTGGAAACACCATATATTTT.

V and J are TRBV2 and TRBJ1-5; D gene unclear. Per the germline V gene, CDR1 is SNHLY and CDR2 is FYNNEI. The germline V and J ends were trimmed by 3 bases and 9 bases, with 9 bases remaining between them. This CDR3 is 12 amino acids long. This CDR3 is CASSESNTPQHF. CDR3 in DNA: TGTGCCAGCAGTGAGTCAAACACGCCCCAGCATTTT.

The chain is built from TRBV18 and TRBJ2-3; a possible D gene is TRBD1 (5 bases). The length of the CDR3 is 13 residues. V was trimmed by 8 bases and J by 2 bases, leaving 11 bases between them. CDR1 KGHSH and CDR2 LQKENI come from the germline V gene. DNA for the CDR3: TGTGCCAGCACCCAGACAGCCACAGATACGCAGTATTTT. Translated, it gives CASTQTATDTQYF.

The gene calls are TRBV6-5 and TRBJ1-2; no definite D call. CDR1 and CDR2 (germline): MNHEY, SVGAGI. CDR3 length: 13 residues. The germline V and J ends were trimmed by 6 bases and 5 bases, with 13 bases remaining between them. The CDR3 protein is CASSRDGSYGYTF. CDR3 in DNA: TGTGCCAGCAGCCGAGACGGATCTTATGGCTACACCTTC.

The V gene is TRBV5-1, the J gene TRBJ2-3; TRBD2 is a possible D gene (6 bases). Germline assignment: CDR1 SGHRS and CDR2 YFSETQ. CDR3 length equals 14 residues. V dropped 8 bases and J dropped 0 bases, with 13 bases sitting between them. CDR3 in DNA: TGCGCCAGTACCGCCGGGGGTAGCACAGATACGCAGTATTTT. This codes for CASTAGGSTDTQYF.

This clone was recorded a few times. V gene TRBV5-1 combines with J gene TRBJ2-7, with 12 bases identical to TRBD2. The length of the CDR3 is 16 residues. The V segment lost 3 bases and the J segment 1 base; nucleotides outside the gene matches: 5. The germline CDR1 and CDR2 sequences are SGHRS and YFSETQ. Written as DNA, the CDR3 is TGCGCCAGCAGCTCCGGACTAGCGGGGCCTTCCTACGAGCAGTACTTC. It yields the protein CASSSGLAGPSYEQYF.

The V gene is TRBV28, the J gene TRBJ1-1; 9 bases are a match to TRBD1. This CDR3 has 15 amino acids. Germline CDR1 reads MDHEN; CDR2 reads SYDVKM. V shed 6 bases and J 5 bases; nucleotides not matched to a gene: 10. In DNA, the CDR3 is TGTGCCAGCAGCCTCCCTGGGACAGGGCGGACTGAAGCTTTCTTT. This encodes CASSLPGTGRTEAFF.

This chain uses TRBV29-1 with TRBJ1-1; D remains unclear. The CDR3 loop spans 12 amino acids. The germline gives CDR1 SQVTM, CDR2 ANQGSEA. Trimming pared 6 bases from V and 1 base from J, leaving 9 bases between. DNA of the CDR3: TGCAGCGTCCGATCAGGGAACACTGAAGCTTTCTTT. Residues: CSVRSGNTEAFF. The entire variable domain, with the rest obtained from reference TRBV29-1 and TRBJ1-1, is as follows: SAVISQKPSRDICQRGTSLTIQCQVDSQVTMMFWYRQQPGQSLTLIATANQGSEATYESGFVIDKFPISRPNLTFSTLTVSNMSPEDSSIYLCSVRSGNTEAFFGQGTRLTVV.

The J gene is TRBJ2-1, the V gene TRBV7-6; TRBD2 matches at 7 bases. Germline V gene data show CDR1 as SGHVS and CDR2 as FNYEAQ. Trimming cost V 1 base and J 6 bases; bases outside gene matches: 15. The CDR3 covers 18 residues. CDR3 sequence reads: CASSLDSGTTSWGNEQFF. DNA of the CDR3: TGTGCCAGCAGCTTAGATTCCGGGACTACCTCTTGGGGCAATGAGCAGTTCTTC.

The chain carries TRBV5-1 and TRBJ2-6; maybe TRBD1 (8 bases). Germline V CDR1 and CDR2: SGHRS, YFSETQ. V lost 4 bases and J 1 base, leaving 15 bases between the germline ends. The CDR3 spans 17 residues. The CDR3 reads CASSTGQGGSGANVLTF. In DNA, the CDR3 is TGCGCCAGCAGCACTGGACAGGGAGGGTCTGGGGCCAACGTCCTGACTTTC.

The chain couples TRBV10-3 to TRBJ2-3; TRBD2 is a possible D gene (6 bases). From germline, CDR1 is ENHRY and CDR2 SYGVKD. V lost 6 bases to trimming and J lost 0 bases, with 16 bases between them. The CDR3 runs to 16 residues. The chain's CDR3 is CAISPGGAASTDTQYF. The CDR3 DNA reads as TGTGCCATCAGCCCCGGAGGGGCCGCTAGCACAGATACGCAGTATTTT.

The rearrangement uses TRBV30 and TRBJ2-2; D uncertain. This CDR3 has 13 amino acids. Germline-derived CDR1 and CDR2 are GTSNPN and SVGIG (reference sequence). Trimming stripped 2 bases from V and 5 bases from J, with 9 bases between. The CDR3 reads CAWSHTRTGELFF. The CDR3 DNA sequence: TGTGCCTGGAGTCACACCAGAACCGGGGAGCTGTTTTTT.

The genes are TRBV6-5 and TRBJ2-5; perhaps TRBD1 as D (6 bases). V shed 0 bases and J shed 2 bases, with 10 bases lying between them. Germline V CDR1 and CDR2: MNHEY, SVGAGI. CDR3 length: 15 residues. The CDR3 sequence: CASSYSRQVQETQYF. CDR3 nucleotides: TGTGCCAGCAGTTACTCAAGACAGGTACAAGAGACCCAGTACTTC.

This clone came up a few times. V is TRBV7-2 and J is TRBJ1-6; D gene ambiguous. V lost 1 base and J 7 bases, leaving 11 bases between the germline ends. Germline loops: CDR1 SGHTA, CDR2 FQGNSA. There are 15 residues in the CDR3. The CDR3, as DNA: TGTGCCAGCAGCTTAGTTGTGCTTTTGAATTCACCCCTCCACTTT. Protein: CASSLVVLLNSPLHF. Based on the CDR3 plus reference TRBV7-2 and TRBJ1-6, the full variable domain is GAGVSQSPSNKVTEKGKDVELRCDPISGHTALYWYRQSLGQGLEFLIYFQGNSAPDKSGLPSDRFSAERTGGSVSTLTIQRTQQEDSAVYLCASSLVVLLNSPLHFGNGTRLTVT.

This clone occurred a few times. This chain joins TRBV19 and TRBJ1-5; D is perhaps TRBD1 (5 bases). Trimming stripped 6 bases from V and 2 bases from J, with 17 bases between. The CDR3 length is 16 residues. Germline assignment: CDR1 LNHDA and CDR2 SQIVND (reference sequence). The CDR3 DNA reads as TGTGCCAGTAGCCAGCAGCAGGGCGGGGGCAATCAGCCCCAGCATTTT. Residues: CASSQQQGGGNQPQHF.

J is TRBJ1-5 and V is TRBV6-5, with a tentative D call TRBD1 (6 bases). Looked up from germline, CDR1 is MNHEY and CDR2 is SVGAGI. This CDR3 has 14 residues. V shed 4 bases and J shed 3 bases, with 10 bases lying between them. CDR3: CASSFRDTNQPQHF. The CDR3 region has the DNA TGTGCCAGCAGTTTCCGGGACACCAATCAGCCCCAGCATTTT.